These 25 T cell receptor beta chains came from one sample sequenced in a study of shared clonotypes between healthy human individuals. Here immunoSEQ multiplex PCR was the method, and the copy in TCRdb shows in-frame clones only, minus some. This repertoire shows some 87,000 clones, almost 70% found once; its top ten account for 50%. Sequencing used memory CD8+ T cells sorted from blood. Documented subset: CD45RO+ cells pooled with CCR7-negative TemRA cells. The receptor set was obtained from a young man in good health.

This clone came up once. This rearrangement joins TRBV7-6 to TRBJ2-7; 7 nucleotides line up with TRBD2. This CDR3 comprises 17 residues. Germline V CDR1 and CDR2: SGHVS, FNYEAQ. The junction had 18 bases not matched to a gene; V was cut back by 6 bases and J by 4 bases. CDR3 nucleotides: TGTGCCAGCAGTCCCGTGGGCGGGGGACTTAGAGTATACGAGCAGTACTTC. Its translation: CASSPVGGGLRVYEQYF.

The chain recombines TRBV6-4 with TRBJ2-3, with 13 bases identical to TRBD2. The CDR3 loop spans 15 amino acids. CDR1 is MRHNA and CDR2 is SNTAGT in the germline V gene. V lost 5 bases and J lost 4; bases outside the gene matches: 3. The CDR3 DNA reads as TGTGCCAGCAGTAGACTAGCGGGAGGCGCAGATACGCAGTATTTT. Encoded protein: CASSRLAGGADTQYF.

The V call is TRBV19, the J call TRBJ1-1, with D tentatively TRBD1 (5 bases). This CDR3 has 14 amino acids. The germline V and J ends were trimmed by 5 bases and 1 base, with 11 bases remaining between them. Germline values: CDR1 LNHDA, CDR2 SQIVND (reference sequence). CDR3 amino acids: CASSLGRGNTEAFF. CDR3 in DNA: TGTGCCAGTAGTCTGGGAAGGGGGAACACTGAAGCTTTCTTT.

The CDR3 coding sequence is TGTGCCAGCAGCATCGGGACAGGGGGCGCGGGCACTGAAGCTTTCTTT. Its translation: CASSIGTGGAGTEAFF. V usage is TRBV5-8 and J usage is TRBJ1-1; the match to TRBD1 covers 12 bases. Unmatched junction bases numbered 8, after V lost 4 bases and J lost 4 bases. In germline, CDR1 is SGHTS, CDR2 YDEGEE. The CDR3 is made up of 16 amino acids.

The V and J genes are TRBV5-6 and TRBJ2-5, with a weak D call TRBD1 (5 bases). CDR1 and CDR2 from the germline V gene are SGHDT and YYEEEE. The V gene lost 7 bases and the J gene lost 5 bases, with 15 bases spanning the gap. The CDR3 totals 13 residues. CDR3 DNA: TGTGCCAGCTCCGGTATTGGGGCCGAGACCCAGTACTTC. This translates into CASSGIGAETQYF.

The chain has TRBV11-3 and TRBJ2-3; D is undetermined. This CDR3 has 13 residues. Trimming removed 5 bases at V and 4 bases at J, with 10 bases between. Germline CDR1 and CDR2: SGHNT and YENEEA. CDR3 sequence: CASSPRGPDTQYF. In nucleotides, the CDR3 is TGTGCCAGCAGCCCCCGCGGCCCAGATACGCAGTATTTT. Together with reference TRBV11-3 and TRBJ2-3, the CDR3 gives the full variable domain: EAGVVQSPRYKIIEKKQPVAFWCNPISGHNTLYWYLQNLGQGPELLIRYENEEAVDDSQLPKDRFSAERLKGVDSTLKIQPAELGDSAVYLCASSPRGPDTQYFGPGTRLTVL.

The rearrangement links TRBV6-1 to TRBJ2-7; the match to TRBD1 covers 7 bases. Trimming cost V 6 bases and J 7 bases; bases outside gene matches: 12. Looked up from germline, CDR1 is MNHNS and CDR2 is SASEGT. The CDR3 is 14 residues long. The CDR3 coding sequence is TGTGCCAGCAGACCGGGACAGTCAAGGGAGGAGCAGTACTTC. This sequence encodes CASRPGQSREEQYF.

This rearrangement joins TRBV29-1 to TRBJ2-3, with 9 bases identical to TRBD1. The CDR3 sequence is 12 residues long. Germline-derived CDR1 and CDR2 are SQVTM and ANQGSEA. V was clipped by 7 bases and J by 3 bases; unmatched bases: 2. CDR3 sequence (DNA): TGCAGCGCGGGACAGGGAACAGATACGCAGTATTTT. Translated, it gives CSAGQGTDTQYF.

This clone showed up just a few times. The chain couples TRBV4-1 to TRBJ1-4; no definite D call. Germline CDR1 is MGHRA and CDR2 is YSYEKL. The V end lost 0 bases, the J end lost 0 bases, and 8 bases lay between the germline ends. This CDR3 is built from 16 residues. CDR3 residues: CASSQDPQATNEKLFF. CDR3 nucleotides: TGCGCCAGCAGCCAAGATCCCCAGGCAACTAATGAAAAACTGTTTTTT.

This sequence joins TRBV25-1 and TRBJ1-5, with D perhaps matching TRBD1 (5 bases). The CDR3 length is 16 residues. Germline CDR1 MGHDK, CDR2 SYGVNS. Trimming cost V 2 bases and J 7 bases, with 18 bases left between them. CDR3 nucleotides: TGTGCCAGCAGTGAAGGAAGTGTGCAGGGAATACAGCCCCAGCATTTT. This sequence encodes CASSEGSVQGIQPQHF.

This clone appeared a single time. This sequence joins TRBV30 and TRBJ1-2, with D unresolved. The CDR3 runs to 11 residues. V was trimmed by 2 bases and J by 5 bases, leaving 6 bases between them. Germline V gives CDR1 GTSNPN, CDR2 SVGIG (reference sequence). DNA for the CDR3: TGTGCCTGGAGTCCTCAGTATGGCTACACCTTC. Translating gives CAWSPQYGYTF.

This chain joins TRBV5-6 and TRBJ2-1, with D uncertain. The CDR3 sequence is 12 residues long. V was pared by 0 bases and J by 13 bases, with 11 bases between. Germline V CDR1 and CDR2: SGHDT, YYEEEE. The CDR3 DNA reads TGTGCCAGCAGCTTGGCCCGGCTGGAACAGTTCTTC. Protein: CASSLARLEQFF.

The rearrangement joins TRBV18 to TRBJ2-1, with D maybe TRBD1 (5 bases). CDR1 is KGHSH and CDR2 is LQKENI in the germline V gene. This CDR3 region has 14 residues. The ends were cut back, 2 bases at V and 3 bases at J, with 8 bases in the middle. The CDR3 DNA sequence: TGTGCCAGCTCACCATTTGACAGCTACAATGAGCAGTTCTTC. Its translation is CASSPFDSYNEQFF.

The rearrangement links TRBV29-1 to TRBJ2-7, with TRBD1 as a possible D gene (6 bases). CDR1 is SQVTM and CDR2 is ANQGSEA in the germline V gene. This CDR3 comprises 14 residues. Trimming took off 4 bases at V and 5 bases at J, with 18 bases between the two ends. The CDR3 is CSVVFSGQLDEQYF. The CDR3 DNA reads TGCAGCGTTGTTTTTTCCGGACAGTTGGACGAGCAGTACTTC.

V usage is TRBV11-2 and J usage is TRBJ2-7; a possible D gene is TRBD2 (5 bases). Germline values: CDR1 SGHAT, CDR2 FQNNGV. The CDR3 is made up of 14 amino acids. V was cut by 0 bases and J by 6 bases, with 12 bases left in between. CDR3 nucleotides: TGTGCCAGCAGCTTAGATTCGGGATTTACCGAGCAGTACTTC. This sequence encodes CASSLDSGFTEQYF.

The V and J genes are TRBV4-1 and TRBJ2-7; D is uncertain. The CDR3 is 12 amino acids. Per germline, CDR1 MGHRA and CDR2 YSYEKL. Deletions cut 7 bases from V and 5 bases from J, with 12 bases between. The CDR3 bases are TGCGCCAGCATTGGACCTGTTAACGAGCAGTACTTC. Translation: CASIGPVNEQYF.

V usage is TRBV28 and J usage is TRBJ2-7, with D possibly being TRBD2 (5 bases). V lost 2 bases to trimming and J lost 0 bases, with 14 bases between them. CDR3 length: 16 amino acids. CDR1 and CDR2 (germline): MDHEN, SYDVKM. The CDR3 spells CASSLTLGSSSYEQYF. CDR3 coding DNA: TGTGCCAGCAGTTTAACTCTGGGGAGTTCCTCCTACGAGCAGTACTTC.

The chain has TRBV4-1 and TRBJ1-2, with D maybe TRBD1 (5 bases). Germline CDR1 is MGHRA and CDR2 is YSYEKL. This CDR3 has 15 amino acids. The germline V and J ends were trimmed by 2 bases and 4 bases, with 14 bases remaining between them. The CDR3 region has the DNA TGCGCCAGCAGCCAAACCCAGGGCGGAGGCTATGGCTACACCTTC. Its translation: CASSQTQGGGYGYTF.

This clone was seen a handful of times. The chain has TRBV14 and TRBJ2-1; D gene uncertain. In germline, CDR1 is SGHDN, CDR2 FVKESK. This CDR3 is built from 11 residues. The V end was cut by 1 base, the J end by 6 bases, with 1 base between. As DNA, the CDR3 is TGTGCCAGCAGCCAAGGCAATGAGCAGTTCTTC. This gives the protein CASSQGNEQFF.

The chain is built from TRBV28 and TRBJ1-5, with D uncertain. Germline-derived CDR1 and CDR2 are MDHEN and SYDVKM. Trimming removed 7 bases at V and 3 bases at J, with 16 bases between. The CDR3 contains 15 residues. The CDR3 DNA reads TGTGCCAGCATCCCGGGGAATATTAACAATCAGCCCCAGCATTTT. It encodes CASIPGNINNQPQHF.

The chain recombines TRBV5-4 with TRBJ2-2; the D gene is possibly TRBD1 (5 bases). Trimming took 1 base from V and 6 from J, leaving 10 bases between them. The germline V gene has CDR1 SGHNT and CDR2 YYREEE (reference sequence). CDR3 length: 14 amino acids. The CDR3 sequence: CASSLQGPAGELFF. For the CDR3, the DNA is TGTGCCAGCAGCTTGCAGGGCCCTGCCGGGGAGCTGTTTTTT.

The chain joins TRBV4-2 to TRBJ2-7, with D unclear. Germline V gene sequence: CDR1 LGHNA, CDR2 YNFKEQ. The CDR3 is 15 residues long. Trimming took 0 bases from V and 1 from J, leaving 10 bases between them. CDR3 loop: CASSQEVARSYEQYF. CDR3 nucleotide sequence: TGTGCCAGCAGCCAAGAAGTAGCCCGTTCCTACGAGCAGTACTTC.

This chain connects TRBV27 to TRBJ2-4; TRBD1 matches at 7 bases. The ends lost 6 bases at V and 6 bases at J; junction bases unmatched: 14. The CDR3 loop spans 16 amino acids. Germline CDR1 and CDR2: MNHEY and SMNVEV (reference sequence). The CDR3 DNA sequence: TGTGCCAGCAGCCCAACCCCGGGACAGCTAGTAAACATTCAGTACTTC. Translation: CASSPTPGQLVNIQYF.

The gene calls are TRBV10-2 and TRBJ2-7; D uncertain. The CDR3 sequence is 12 residues long. Germline V gene lookup returns CDR1 WSHSY and CDR2 SAAADI. V was pared by 6 bases and J by 2 bases, with 8 bases between. The DNA for the CDR3 is TGCGCCAGCAGAGCCGTTCCCTACGAGCAGTACTTC. This encodes CASRAVPYEQYF.

This clone came up once. V usage is TRBV29-1 and J usage is TRBJ2-1, with D possibly TRBD1 on 6 matching bases. The CDR3 loop spans 16 amino acids. CDR1 is SQVTM, CDR2 ANQGSEA, per germline. V lost 0 bases and J lost 2, with 14 bases in between. DNA of the CDR3: TGCAGCGTTGAAGAGCCCCGCCGGGACACCTACAATGAGCAGTTCTTC. It yields the protein CSVEEPRRDTYNEQFF.